This T cell receptor (beta chain) appears in the sequencing data of a study of T cell responses to AZD1222 COVID-19 vaccine. Study summary: Second doses at about 4 or about 12 weeks were pooled.

This clone has only one observation. Its antigen is not identified. Sequenced by immunoSEQ multiplex PCR; TCRdb stores in-frame clones only, minus some. The repertoire holds some 86,000 clones, with about 90% as singletons. The study's findings and limits: AZD1222 recipients seropositive at baseline numbered only six or seven. The donor group comprised mostly white British people and more females; the analysis possibly underestimated clonal diversity. No repertoire was sampled before or during the peak T cell response, only after it.

This clonotype originated in an adult in good health. Here the sequenced sample was peripheral blood, taken on day 0 of AZD1222 vaccination.

DNA for the CDR3: TGCAGCGTTGGGGTCGAGACCCAGTACTTC. The encoded protein is CSVGVETQYF. The chain has TRBV29-1 and TRBJ2-5; D is unresolved. Trimming stripped 4 bases from V and 5 bases from J, with 5 bases between. From germline, CDR1 is SQVTM and CDR2 ANQGSEA. The CDR3 length is 10 residues.